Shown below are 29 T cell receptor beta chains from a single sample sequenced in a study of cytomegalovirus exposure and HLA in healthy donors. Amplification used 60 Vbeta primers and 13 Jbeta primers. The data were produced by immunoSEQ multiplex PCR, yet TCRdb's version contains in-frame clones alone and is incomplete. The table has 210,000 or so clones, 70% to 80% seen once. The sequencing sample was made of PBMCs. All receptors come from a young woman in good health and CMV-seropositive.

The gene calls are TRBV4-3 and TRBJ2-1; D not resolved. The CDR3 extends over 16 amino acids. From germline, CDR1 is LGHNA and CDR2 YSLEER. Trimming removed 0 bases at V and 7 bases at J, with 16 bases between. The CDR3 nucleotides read TGCGCCAGCAGCCAAGATTGGAGACCCCAAGTGAATGAGCAGTTCTTC. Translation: CASSQDWRPQVNEQFF.

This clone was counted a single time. As DNA, the CDR3 is TGTGCCAGCACCGGCCCGGGATCCGGGCAGTACTTC. It specifies CASTGPGSGQYF. The chain combines TRBV2 with TRBJ2-7; D possibly corresponds to TRBD2 (5 bases). The CDR3 runs to 12 residues. Germline V CDR1 and CDR2: SNHLY, FYNNEI. Trimming cost V 7 bases and J 9 bases, with 16 bases left between them.

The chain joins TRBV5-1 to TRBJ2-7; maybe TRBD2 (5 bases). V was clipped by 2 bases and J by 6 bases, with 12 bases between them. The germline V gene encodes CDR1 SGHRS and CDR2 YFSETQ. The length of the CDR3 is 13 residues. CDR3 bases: TGCGCCAGCAGCTTACCACTACGGGGCGAGCAGTACTTC. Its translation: CASSLPLRGEQYF.

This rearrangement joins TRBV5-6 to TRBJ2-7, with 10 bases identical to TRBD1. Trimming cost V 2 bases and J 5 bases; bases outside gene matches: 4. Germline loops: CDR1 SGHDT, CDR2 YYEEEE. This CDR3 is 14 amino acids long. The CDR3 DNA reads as TGTGCCAGCAGCTTCGGGACAGGGGAAGACGAGCAGTACTTC. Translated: CASSFGTGEDEQYF.

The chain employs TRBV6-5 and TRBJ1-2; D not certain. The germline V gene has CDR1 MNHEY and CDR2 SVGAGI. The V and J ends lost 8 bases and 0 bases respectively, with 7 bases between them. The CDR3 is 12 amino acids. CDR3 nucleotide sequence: TGTGCCAGCTCAGAAGCTAACTATGGCTACACCTTC. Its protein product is CASSEANYGYTF.

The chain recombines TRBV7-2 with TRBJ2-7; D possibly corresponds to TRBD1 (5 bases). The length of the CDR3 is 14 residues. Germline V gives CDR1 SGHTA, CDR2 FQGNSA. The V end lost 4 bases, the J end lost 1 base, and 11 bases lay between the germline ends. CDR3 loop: CASSSFQGSYEQYF. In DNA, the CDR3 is TGTGCCAGCAGCTCATTTCAGGGATCCTACGAGCAGTACTTC.

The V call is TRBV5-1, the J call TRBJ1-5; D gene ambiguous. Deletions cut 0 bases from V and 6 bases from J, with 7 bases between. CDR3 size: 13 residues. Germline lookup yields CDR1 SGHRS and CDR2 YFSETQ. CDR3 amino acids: CASSLVSGQPQHF. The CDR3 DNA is TGCGCCAGCAGCTTGGTCTCCGGTCAGCCCCAGCATTTT.

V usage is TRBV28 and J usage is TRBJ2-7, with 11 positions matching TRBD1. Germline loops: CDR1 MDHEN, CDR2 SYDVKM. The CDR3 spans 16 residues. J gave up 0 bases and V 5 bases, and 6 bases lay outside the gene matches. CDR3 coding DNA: TGTGCCAGCAGTACCCCGGGACAGGGGGTCTCCTACGAGCAGTACTTC. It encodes CASSTPGQGVSYEQYF.

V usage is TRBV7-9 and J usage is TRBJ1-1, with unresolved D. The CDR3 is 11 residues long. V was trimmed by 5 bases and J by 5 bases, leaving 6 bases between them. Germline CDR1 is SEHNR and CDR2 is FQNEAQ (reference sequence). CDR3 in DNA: TGTGCCAGCAGCCGAGGGACTGAAGCTTTCTTT. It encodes CASSRGTEAFF.

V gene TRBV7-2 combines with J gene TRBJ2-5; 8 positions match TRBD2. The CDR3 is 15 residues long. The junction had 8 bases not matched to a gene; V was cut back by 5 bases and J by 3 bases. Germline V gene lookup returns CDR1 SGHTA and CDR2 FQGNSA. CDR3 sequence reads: CASSPGTRGEETQYF. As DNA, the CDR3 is TGTGCCAGCAGCCCCGGGACTAGAGGGGAAGAGACCCAGTACTTC.

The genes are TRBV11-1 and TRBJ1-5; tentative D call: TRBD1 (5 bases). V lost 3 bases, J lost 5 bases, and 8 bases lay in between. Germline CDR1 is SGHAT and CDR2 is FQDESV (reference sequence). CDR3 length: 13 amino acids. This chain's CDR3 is CASSLGGDQPQHF. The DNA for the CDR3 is TGTGCCAGCAGCTTGGGGGGAGATCAGCCCCAGCATTTT. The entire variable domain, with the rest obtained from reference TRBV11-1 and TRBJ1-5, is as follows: EAEVAQSPRYKITEKSQAVAFWCDPISGHATLYWYRQILGQGPELLVQFQDESVVDDSQLPKDRFSAERLKGVDSTLKIQPAELGDSAMYLCASSLGGDQPQHFGDGTRLSIL.

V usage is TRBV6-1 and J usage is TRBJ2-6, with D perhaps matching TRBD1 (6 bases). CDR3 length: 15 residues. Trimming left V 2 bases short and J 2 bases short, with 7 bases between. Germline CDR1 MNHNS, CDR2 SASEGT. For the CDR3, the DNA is TGTGCCAGCAGTGAAAAGGGGGCTGGGGCCAACGTCCTGACTTTC. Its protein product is CASSEKGAGANVLTF.

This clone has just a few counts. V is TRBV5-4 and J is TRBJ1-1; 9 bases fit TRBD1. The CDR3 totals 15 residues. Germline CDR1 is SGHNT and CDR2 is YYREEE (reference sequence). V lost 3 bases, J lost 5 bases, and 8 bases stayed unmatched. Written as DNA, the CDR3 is TGTGCCAGCAGCTCGGCAACAGGGGGCCTGACTGAAGCTTTCTTT. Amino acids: CASSSATGGLTEAFF.

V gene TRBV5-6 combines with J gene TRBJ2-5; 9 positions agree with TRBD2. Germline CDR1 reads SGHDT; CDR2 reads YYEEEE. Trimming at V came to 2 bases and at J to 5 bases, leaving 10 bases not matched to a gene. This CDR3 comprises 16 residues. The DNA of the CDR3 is TGTGCCAGCAGCTTAATTCCTAGCGGGATATCGGAGACCCAGTACTTC. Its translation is CASSLIPSGISETQYF. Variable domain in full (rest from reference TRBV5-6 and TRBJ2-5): DAGVTQSPTHLIKTRGQQVTLRCSPKSGHDTVSWYQQALGQGPQFIFQYYEEEERQRGNFPDRFSGHQFPNYSSELNVNALLLGDSALYLCASSLIPSGISETQYFGPGTRLLVL.

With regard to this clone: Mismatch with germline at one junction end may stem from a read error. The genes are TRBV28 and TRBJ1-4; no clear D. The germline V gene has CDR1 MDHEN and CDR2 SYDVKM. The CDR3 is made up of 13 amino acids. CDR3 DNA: TGTGCCAGCCTTTCGGCCACTAATGAAAAGCTGTTTTTT. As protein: CASLSATNEKLFF.

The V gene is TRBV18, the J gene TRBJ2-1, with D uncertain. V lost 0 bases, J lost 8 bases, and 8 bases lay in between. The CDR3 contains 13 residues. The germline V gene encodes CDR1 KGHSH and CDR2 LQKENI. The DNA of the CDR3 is TGTGCCAGCTCACCACCAGTGGCCCATGAGCAGTTCTTC. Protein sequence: CASSPPVAHEQFF.

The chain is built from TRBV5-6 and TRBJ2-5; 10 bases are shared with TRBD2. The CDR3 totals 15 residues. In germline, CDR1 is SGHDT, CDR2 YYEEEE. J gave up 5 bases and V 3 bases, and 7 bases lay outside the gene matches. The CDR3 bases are TGTGCCAGCAGCTGGTTAGCGGGGGGCCGGGAGACCCAGTACTTC. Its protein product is CASSWLAGGRETQYF. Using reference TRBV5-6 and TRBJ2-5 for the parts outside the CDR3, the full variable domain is DAGVTQSPTHLIKTRGQQVTLRCSPKSGHDTVSWYQQALGQGPQFIFQYYEEEERQRGNFPDRFSGHQFPNYSSELNVNALLLGDSALYLCASSWLAGGRETQYFGPGTRLLVL.

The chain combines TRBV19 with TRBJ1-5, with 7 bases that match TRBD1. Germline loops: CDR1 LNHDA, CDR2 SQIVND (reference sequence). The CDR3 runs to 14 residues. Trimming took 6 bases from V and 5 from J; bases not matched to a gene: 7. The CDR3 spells CASSQTGDDQPQHF. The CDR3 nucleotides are TGTGCCAGTAGCCAAACAGGGGACGATCAGCCCCAGCATTTT.

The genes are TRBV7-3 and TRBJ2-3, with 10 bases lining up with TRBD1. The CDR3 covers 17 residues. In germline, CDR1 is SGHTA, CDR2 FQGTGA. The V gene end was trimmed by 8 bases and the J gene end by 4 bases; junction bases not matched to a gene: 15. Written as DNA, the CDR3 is TGTGCCAGCGAATCCCCCCTGACAGGGGGCGAAGCAGATACGCAGTATTTT. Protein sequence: CASESPLTGGEADTQYF.

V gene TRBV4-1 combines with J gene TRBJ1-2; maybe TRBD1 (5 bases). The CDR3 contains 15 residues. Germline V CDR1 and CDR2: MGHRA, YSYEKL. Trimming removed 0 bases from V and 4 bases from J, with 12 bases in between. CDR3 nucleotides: TGCGCCAGCAGCCAAGACTTCGCCGGGGGCTATGGCTACACCTTC. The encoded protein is CASSQDFAGGYGYTF.

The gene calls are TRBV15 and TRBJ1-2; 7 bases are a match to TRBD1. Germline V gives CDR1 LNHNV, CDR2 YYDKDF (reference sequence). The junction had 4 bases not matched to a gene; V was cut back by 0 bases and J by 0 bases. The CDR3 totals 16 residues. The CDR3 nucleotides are TGTGCCACCAGCAGAGATATAGGGACAGCTAACTATGGCTACACCTTC. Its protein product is CATSRDIGTANYGYTF.

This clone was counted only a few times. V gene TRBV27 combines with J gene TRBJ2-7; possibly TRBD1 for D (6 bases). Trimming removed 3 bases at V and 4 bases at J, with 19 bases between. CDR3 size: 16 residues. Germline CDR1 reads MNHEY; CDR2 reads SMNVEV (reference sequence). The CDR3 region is CASSFSAGEQRYEQYF. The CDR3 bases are TGTGCCAGCAGTTTTAGTGCAGGGGAGCAGCGGTACGAGCAGTACTTC.

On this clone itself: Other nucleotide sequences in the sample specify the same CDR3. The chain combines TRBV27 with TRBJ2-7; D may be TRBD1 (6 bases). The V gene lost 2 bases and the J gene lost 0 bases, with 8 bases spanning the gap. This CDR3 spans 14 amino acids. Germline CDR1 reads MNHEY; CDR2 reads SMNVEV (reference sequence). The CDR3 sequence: CASSLTGSSYEQYF. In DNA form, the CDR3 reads TGTGCCAGCAGTTTAACAGGGAGCTCCTACGAGCAGTACTTC.

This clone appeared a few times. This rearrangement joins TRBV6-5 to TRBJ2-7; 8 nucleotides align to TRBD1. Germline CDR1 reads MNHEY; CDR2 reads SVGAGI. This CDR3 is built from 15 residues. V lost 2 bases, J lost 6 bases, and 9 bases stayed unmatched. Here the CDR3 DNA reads TGTGCCAGCAGTTACGTAGGCAGGGGGCGGAGCGAGCAGTACTTC. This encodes CASSYVGRGRSEQYF.

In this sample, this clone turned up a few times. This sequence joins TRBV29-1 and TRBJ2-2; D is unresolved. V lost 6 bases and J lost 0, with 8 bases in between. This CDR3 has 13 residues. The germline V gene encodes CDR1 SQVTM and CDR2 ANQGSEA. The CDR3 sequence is CSVKLTNTGELFF. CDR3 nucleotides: TGCAGCGTCAAACTAACGAACACCGGGGAGCTGTTTTTT.

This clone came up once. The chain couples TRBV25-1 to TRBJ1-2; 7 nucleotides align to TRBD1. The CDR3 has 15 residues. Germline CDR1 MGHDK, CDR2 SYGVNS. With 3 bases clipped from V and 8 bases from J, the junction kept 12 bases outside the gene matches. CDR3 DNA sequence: TGTGCCAGCAGTGATGTTCAACAGGGGAGACGGGGCTACACCTTC. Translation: CASSDVQQGRRGYTF.

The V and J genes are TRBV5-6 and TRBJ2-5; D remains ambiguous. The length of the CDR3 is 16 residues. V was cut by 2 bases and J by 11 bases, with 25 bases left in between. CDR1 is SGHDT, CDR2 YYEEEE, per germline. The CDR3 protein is CASSFTQFGTSGEQYF. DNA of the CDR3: TGTGCCAGCAGCTTCACCCAGTTCGGCACGTCTGGAGAGCAGTACTTC.

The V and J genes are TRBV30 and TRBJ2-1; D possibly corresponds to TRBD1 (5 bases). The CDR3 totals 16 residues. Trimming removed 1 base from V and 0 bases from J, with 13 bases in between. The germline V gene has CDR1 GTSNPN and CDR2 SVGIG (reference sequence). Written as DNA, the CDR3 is TGTGCCTGGAGTGCTCCTTGGGGCAGCTCCTACAATGAGCAGTTCTTC. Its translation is CAWSAPWGSSYNEQFF.

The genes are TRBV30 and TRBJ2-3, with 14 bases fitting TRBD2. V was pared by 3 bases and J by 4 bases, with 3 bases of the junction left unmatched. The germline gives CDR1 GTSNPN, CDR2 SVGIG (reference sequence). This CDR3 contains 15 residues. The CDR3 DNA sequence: TGTGCCTGGAGGGAGGGACTAGCGGGAGCAGATACGCAGTATTTT. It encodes CAWREGLAGADTQYF.